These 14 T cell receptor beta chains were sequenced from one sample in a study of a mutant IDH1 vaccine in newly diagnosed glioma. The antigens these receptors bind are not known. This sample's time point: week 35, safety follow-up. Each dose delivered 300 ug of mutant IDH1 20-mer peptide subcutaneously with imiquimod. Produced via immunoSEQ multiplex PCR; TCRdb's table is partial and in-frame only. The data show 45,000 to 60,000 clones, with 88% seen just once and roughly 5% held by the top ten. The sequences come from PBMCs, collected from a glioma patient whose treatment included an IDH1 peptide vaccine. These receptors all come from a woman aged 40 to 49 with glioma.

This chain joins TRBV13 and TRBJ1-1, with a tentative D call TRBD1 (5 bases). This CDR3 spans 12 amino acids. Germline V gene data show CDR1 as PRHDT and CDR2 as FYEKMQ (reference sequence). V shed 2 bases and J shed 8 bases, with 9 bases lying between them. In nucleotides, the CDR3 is TGTGCCAGCAGCTTAAGTGACAGCGAAGCTTTCTTT. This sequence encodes CASSLSDSEAFF.

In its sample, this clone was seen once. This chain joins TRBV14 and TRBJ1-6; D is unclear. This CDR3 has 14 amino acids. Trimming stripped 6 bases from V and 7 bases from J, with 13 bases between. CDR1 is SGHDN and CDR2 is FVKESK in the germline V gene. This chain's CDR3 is CASSRTLSNSPLHF. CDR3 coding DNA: TGTGCCAGCAGTCGGACCCTTTCGAATTCACCCCTCCACTTT.

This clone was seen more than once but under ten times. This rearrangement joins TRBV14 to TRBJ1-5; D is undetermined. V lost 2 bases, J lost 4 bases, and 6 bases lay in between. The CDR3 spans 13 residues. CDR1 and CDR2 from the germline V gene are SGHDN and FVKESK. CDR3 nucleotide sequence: TGTGCCAGCAGCCAAACTGGGAATCAGCCCCAGCATTTT. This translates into CASSQTGNQPQHF.

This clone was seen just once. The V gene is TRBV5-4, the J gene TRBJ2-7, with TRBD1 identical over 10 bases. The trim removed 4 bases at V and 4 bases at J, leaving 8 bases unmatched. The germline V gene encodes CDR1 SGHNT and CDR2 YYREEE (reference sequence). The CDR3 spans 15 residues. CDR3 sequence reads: CASSAGQGVQYEQYF. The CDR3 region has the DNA TGTGCCAGCAGCGCCGGACAGGGGGTCCAATACGAGCAGTACTTC.

The DNA for the CDR3 is TGCGCCAGCAGCACAGGGACAGTCACGAACACCGGGGAGCTGTTTTTT. Residues: CASSTGTVTNTGELFF. The chain combines TRBV5-1 with TRBJ2-2; TRBD1 aligns across 7 bases. The CDR3 covers 16 residues. CDR1 is SGHRS, CDR2 YFSETQ, per germline. J was trimmed by 0 bases and V by 4 bases; bases with no gene match: 6. Complete variable domain (other parts from reference TRBV5-1 and TRBJ2-2): KAGVTQTPRYLIKTRGQQVTLSCSPISGHRSVSWYQQTPGQGLQFLFEYFSETQRNKGNFPGRFSGRQFSNSRSEMNVSTLELGDSALYLCASSTGTVTNTGELFFGEGSRLTVL.

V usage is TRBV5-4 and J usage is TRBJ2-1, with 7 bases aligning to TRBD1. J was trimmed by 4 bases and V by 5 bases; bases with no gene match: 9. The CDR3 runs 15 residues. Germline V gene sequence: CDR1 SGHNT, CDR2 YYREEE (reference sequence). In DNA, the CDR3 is TGTGCCAGCAGTCGAGACAGGGACAAATACAATGAGCAGTTCTTC. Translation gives CASSRDRDKYNEQFF. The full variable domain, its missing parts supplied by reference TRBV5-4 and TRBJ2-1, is ETGVTQSPTHLIKTRGQQVTLRCSSQSGHNTVSWYQQALGQGPQFIFQYYREEENGRGNFPPRFSGLQFPNYSSELNVNALELDDSALYLCASSRDRDKYNEQFFGPGTRLTVL.

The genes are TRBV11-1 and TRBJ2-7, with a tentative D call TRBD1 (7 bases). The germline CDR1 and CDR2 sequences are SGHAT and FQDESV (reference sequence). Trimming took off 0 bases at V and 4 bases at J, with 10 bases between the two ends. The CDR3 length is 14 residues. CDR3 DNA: TGTGCCAGCAGCTTAGCGGCAGGGGGGTACGAGCAGTACTTC. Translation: CASSLAAGGYEQYF.

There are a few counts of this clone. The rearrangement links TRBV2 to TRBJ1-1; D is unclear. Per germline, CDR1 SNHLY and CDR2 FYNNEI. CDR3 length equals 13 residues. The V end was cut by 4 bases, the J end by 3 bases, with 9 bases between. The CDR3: CASSVVRDTEAFF. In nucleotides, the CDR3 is TGTGCCAGCAGTGTGGTACGGGACACTGAAGCTTTCTTT.

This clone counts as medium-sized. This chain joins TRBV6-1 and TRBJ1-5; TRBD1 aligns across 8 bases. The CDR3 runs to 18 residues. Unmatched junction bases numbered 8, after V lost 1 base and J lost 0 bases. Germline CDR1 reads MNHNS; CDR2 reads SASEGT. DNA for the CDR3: TGTGCCAGCAGTGAAGAGGACAGGGTCGGCTATAGCAATCAGCCCCAGCATTTT. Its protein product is CASSEEDRVGYSNQPQHF.

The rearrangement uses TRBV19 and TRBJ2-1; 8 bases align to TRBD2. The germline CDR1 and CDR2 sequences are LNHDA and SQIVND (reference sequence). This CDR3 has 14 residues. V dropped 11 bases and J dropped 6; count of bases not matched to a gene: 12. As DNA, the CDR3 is TGTGCCCGAGACGGCGGGGGGCAAGGCAATGAGCAGTTCTTC. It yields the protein CARDGGGQGNEQFF.

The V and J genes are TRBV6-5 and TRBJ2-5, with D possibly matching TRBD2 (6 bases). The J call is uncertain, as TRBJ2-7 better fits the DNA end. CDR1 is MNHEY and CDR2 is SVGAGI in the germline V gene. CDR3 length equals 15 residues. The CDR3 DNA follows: TGTGCCAGCAGTTACTCCCCGACTAGCTCCTACGAGCAGTACTTC. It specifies CASSYSPTSSYEQYF.

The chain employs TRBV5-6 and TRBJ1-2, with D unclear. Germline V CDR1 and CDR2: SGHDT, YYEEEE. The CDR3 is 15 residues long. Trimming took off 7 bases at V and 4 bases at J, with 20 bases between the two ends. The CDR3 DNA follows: TGTGCCAGCTCTCAAACCCTCACCGTTGTCTATGGCTACACCTTC. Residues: CASSQTLTVVYGYTF.

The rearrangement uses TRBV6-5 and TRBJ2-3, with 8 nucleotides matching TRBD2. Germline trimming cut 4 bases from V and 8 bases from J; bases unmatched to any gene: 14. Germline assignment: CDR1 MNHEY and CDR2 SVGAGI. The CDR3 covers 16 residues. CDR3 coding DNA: TGTGCCAGCAGTTCTTTAAGCGGGGGCGAGCTTGGTACGCAGTATTTT. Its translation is CASSSLSGGELGTQYF.

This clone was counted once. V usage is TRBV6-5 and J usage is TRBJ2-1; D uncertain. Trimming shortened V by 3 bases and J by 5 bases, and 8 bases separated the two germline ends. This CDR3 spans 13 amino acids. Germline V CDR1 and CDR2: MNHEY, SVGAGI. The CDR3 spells CASSYQTNNEQFF. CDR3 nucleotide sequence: TGTGCCAGCAGTTATCAAACTAACAATGAGCAGTTCTTC.